The clone carrying this T cell receptor (beta chain) was observed a single time. This sample is part of a study of technical replicates of blood from a handful of donors. Clones were sequenced by immunoSEQ multiplex PCR, and TCRdb holds only the in-frame ones, with some missing. The table records 80,000 to 100,000 clones, about 96% of them present only once. Trimming cost V 3 bases and J 8 bases, with 10 bases left between them. CDR1 is MGHDK, CDR2 SYGVNS, per germline. The CDR3 contains 12 residues. Material: T cells isolated from PBMCs. The V call is TRBV25-1, the J call TRBJ1-2, with D uncertain. The TCR sequence derives from a human donor in good health. The CDR3 loop is CASSDPGWGYTF. Written as DNA, the CDR3 is TGTGCCAGCAGTGACCCCGGGTGGGGCTACACCTTC.